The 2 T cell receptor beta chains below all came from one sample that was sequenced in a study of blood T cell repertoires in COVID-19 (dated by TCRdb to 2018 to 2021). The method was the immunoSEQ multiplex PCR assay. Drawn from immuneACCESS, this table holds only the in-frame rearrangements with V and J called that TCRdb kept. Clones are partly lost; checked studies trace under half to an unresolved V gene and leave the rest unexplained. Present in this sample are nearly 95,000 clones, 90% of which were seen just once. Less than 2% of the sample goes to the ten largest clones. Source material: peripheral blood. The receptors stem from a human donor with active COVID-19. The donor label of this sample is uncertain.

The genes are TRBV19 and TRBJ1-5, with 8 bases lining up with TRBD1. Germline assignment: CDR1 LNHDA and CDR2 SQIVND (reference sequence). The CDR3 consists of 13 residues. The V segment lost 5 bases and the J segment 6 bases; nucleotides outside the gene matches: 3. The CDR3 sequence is CASSDRGAQPQHF. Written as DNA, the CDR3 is TGTGCCAGTAGTGACAGGGGTGCTCAGCCCCAGCATTTT.

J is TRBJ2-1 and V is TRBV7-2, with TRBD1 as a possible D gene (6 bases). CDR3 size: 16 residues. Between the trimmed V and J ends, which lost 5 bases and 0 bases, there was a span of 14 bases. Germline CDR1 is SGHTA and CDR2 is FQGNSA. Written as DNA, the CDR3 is TGTGCCAGCAGCCCAGCCAGGGGAAGCTCCTACAATGAGCAGTTCTTC. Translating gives CASSPARGSSYNEQFF.